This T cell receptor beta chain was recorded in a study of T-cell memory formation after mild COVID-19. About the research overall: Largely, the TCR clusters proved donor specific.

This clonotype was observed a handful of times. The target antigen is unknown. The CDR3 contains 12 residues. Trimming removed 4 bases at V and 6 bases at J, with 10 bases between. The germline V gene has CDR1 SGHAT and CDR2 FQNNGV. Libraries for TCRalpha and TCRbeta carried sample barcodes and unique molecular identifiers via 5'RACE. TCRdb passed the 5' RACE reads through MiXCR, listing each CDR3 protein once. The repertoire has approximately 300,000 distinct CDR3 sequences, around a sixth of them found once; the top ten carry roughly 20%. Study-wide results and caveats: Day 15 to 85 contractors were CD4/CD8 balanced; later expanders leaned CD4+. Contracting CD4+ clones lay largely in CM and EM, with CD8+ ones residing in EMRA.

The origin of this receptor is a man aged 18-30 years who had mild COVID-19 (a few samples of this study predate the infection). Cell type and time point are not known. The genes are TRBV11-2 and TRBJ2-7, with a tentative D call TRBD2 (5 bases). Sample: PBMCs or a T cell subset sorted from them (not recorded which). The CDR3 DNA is TGTGCCAGCAGCTCCGGAGGAGGCGAGCAGTACTTC. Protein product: CASSSGGGEQYF.